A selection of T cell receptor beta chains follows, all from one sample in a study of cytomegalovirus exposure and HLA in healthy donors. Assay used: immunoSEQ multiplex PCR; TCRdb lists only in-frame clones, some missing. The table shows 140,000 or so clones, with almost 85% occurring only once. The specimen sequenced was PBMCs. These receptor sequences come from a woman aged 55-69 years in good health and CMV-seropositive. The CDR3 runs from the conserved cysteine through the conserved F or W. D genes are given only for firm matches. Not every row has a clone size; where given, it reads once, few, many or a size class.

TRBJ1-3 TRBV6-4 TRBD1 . CASSSRGRDTIYF TGTGCCAGCAGTTCTAGGGGGCGAGACACCATATATTTT
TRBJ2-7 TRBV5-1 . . CASSLRTDFSYEQYF TGCGCCAGCAGCTTGCGGACAGACTTTTCCTACGAGCAGTACTTC
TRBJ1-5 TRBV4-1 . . CASSQGQTRNQPQHF TGCGCCAGCAGCCAAGGACAGACGAGAAATCAGCCCCAGCATTTT
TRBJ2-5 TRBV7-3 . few CASSQDRSATQYF TGTGCCAGCAGCCAAGACAGGTCAGCGACCCAGTACTTC
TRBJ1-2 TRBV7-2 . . CASTNLGARHYGYTF TGTGCCAGCACAAACCTGGGGGCCAGGCACTATGGCTACACCTTC
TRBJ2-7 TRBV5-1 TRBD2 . CASSLKLAGVGGTYEQYF TGCGCCAGCAGCTTGAAGCTAGCGGGAGTTGGGGGAACCTACGAGCAGTACTTC
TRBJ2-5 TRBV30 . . CASQLNRVEETQYF TGTGCCTCCCAGTTGAACAGGGTCGAGGAGACCCAGTACTTC
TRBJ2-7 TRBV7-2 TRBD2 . CASSLARTSGSYEQYF TGTGCCAGCAGCTTAGCCCGGACTAGCGGCTCCTACGAGCAGTACTTC
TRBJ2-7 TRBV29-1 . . CSVGVAIGGFSSYEQYF TGCAGCGTAGGGGTGGCGATTGGGGGGTTTAGCTCCTACGAGCAGTACTTC
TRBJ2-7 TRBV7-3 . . CASSLGIGQSNKYF TGTGCCAGCAGCTTGGGCATAGGACAGTCGAACAAGTACTTC
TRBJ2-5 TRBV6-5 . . CASSYSGLKETQYF TGTGCCAGCAGTTACTCAGGACTGAAAGAGACCCAGTACTTC
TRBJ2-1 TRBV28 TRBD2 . CASSPTSGWGYNEQFF TGTGCCAGCAGCCCGACTAGCGGTTGGGGATACAATGAGCAGTTCTTC
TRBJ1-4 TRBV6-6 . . CASRETPRAEKLFF TGTGCCAGCAGGGAGACGCCCCGCGCTGAAAAACTGTTTTTT
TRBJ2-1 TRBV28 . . CASSLLGTQEWGHEQFF TGTGCCAGCAGTTTGCTCGGGACACAGGAATGGGGTCATGAGCAGTTCTTC
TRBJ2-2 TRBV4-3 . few CASSQDLGVSGELFF TGCGCCAGCAGCCAAGATCTCGGGGTCTCCGGGGAGCTGTTTTTT
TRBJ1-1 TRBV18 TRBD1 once CASSPFQGAQSGEAFF TGTGCCAGCTCACCATTTCAGGGGGCCCAATCCGGTGAAGCTTTCTTT
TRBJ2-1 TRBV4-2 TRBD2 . CASSQMASGGAEQFF TGTGCCAGCAGCCAAATGGCTAGCGGGGGTGCTGAGCAGTTCTTC
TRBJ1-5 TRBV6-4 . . CASSDSTGQPQHF TGTGCCAGCAGTGACTCGACGGGGCAGCCCCAGCATTTT
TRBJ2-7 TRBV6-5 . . CASSYRYEQYF TGTGCCAGCAGTTACCGCTACGAGCAGTACTTC
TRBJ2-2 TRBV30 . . CAWRAGPVNTGELFF TGTGCCTGGAGGGCGGGACCCGTTAACACCGGGGAGCTGTTTTTT
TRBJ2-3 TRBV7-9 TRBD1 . CASSLPRDSDTDTQYF TGTGCCAGCAGCTTGCCCCGGGACAGCGACACAGATACGCAGTATTTT
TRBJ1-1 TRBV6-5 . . CASSYSTLREAFF TGTGCCAGCAGTTACTCGACTCTTAGGGAAGCTTTCTTT
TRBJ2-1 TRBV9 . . CASSVVALADEQFF TGTGCCAGCAGCGTAGTTGCCTTAGCGGATGAGCAGTTCTTC
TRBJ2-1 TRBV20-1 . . CSARREEQFF TGCAGTGCACGGAGGGAGGAGCAGTTCTTC
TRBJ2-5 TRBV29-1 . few CSVGGSTETQYF TGCAGCGTTGGTGGGAGCACGGAGACCCAGTACTTC
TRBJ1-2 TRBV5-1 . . CASSTSDSGEKNFYGYTF TGCGCCAGCAGCACCAGTGACTCAGGGGAAAAGAACTTCTATGGCTACACCTTC
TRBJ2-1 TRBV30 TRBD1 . CAWKTGNEQFF TGTGCCTGGAAGACAGGGAACGAGCAGTTCTTC
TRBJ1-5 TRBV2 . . CASRVAKASGQPQHF TGTGCCAGCAGAGTGGCCAAAGCTTCAGGTCAGCCCCAGCATTTT
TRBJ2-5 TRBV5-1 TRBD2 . CASSLGLAGVQETQYF TGCGCCAGCAGCTTGGGACTAGCGGGAGTCCAAGAGACCCAGTACTTC
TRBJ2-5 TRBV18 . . CASSPAGFQETQYF TGTGCCAGCTCACCGGCGGGTTTCCAAGAGACCCAGTACTTC
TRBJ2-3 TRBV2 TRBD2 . CASRGTSGRTDTQYF TGTGCCAGCAGGGGGACTAGCGGGCGTACAGATACGCAGTATTTT
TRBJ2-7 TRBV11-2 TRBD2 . CASSLLSSGSGAYEQYF TGTGCCAGCAGCTTACTTAGTAGCGGGAGTGGGGCTTACGAGCAGTACTTC
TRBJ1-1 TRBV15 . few CATSGFRGNMNTEAFF TGTGCCACCAGCGGATTCAGGGGAAACATGAACACTGAAGCTTTCTTT
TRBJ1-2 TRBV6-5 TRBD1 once CASSYGQGGGYGYTF TGTGCCAGCAGTTATGGACAGGGTGGAGGCTACGGCTACACCTTC
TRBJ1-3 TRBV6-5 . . CASSYSSGSPGNTIYF TGTGCCAGCAGTTATTCCTCAGGGTCCCCTGGAAACACCATATATTTT
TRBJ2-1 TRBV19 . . CASTERDYNEQFF TGTGCCAGCACTGAACGGGACTACAATGAGCAGTTCTTC
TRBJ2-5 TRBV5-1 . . CASSIGGAGSGQETQYF TGCGCCAGCAGCATTGGGGGGGCGGGCTCCGGTCAAGAGACCCAGTACTTC
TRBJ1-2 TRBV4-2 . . CASSQDQNRVYGYTF TGTGCCAGCAGCCAAGATCAGAACAGGGTCTATGGCTACACCTTC
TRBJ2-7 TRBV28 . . CASNPPTGYEQYF TGTGCCAGCAACCCCCCGACAGGCTACGAGCAGTACTTC
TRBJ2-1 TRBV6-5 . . CASQAERTRNNEQFF TGTGCCAGCCAAGCCGAGAGGACTCGGAACAATGAGCAGTTCTTC
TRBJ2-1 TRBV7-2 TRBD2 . CASSLFGGGSYNEQFF TGTGCCAGCAGCTTATTCGGGGGGGGATCCTACAATGAGCAGTTCTTC
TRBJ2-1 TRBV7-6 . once CASSPPRGSYNEQFF TGTGCCAGCAGCCCGCCCCGGGGCTCCTACAATGAGCAGTTCTTC
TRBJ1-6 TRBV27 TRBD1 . CASTIVSGTGLNSPLHF TGTGCCAGCACCATCGTTAGCGGGACAGGGCTTAATTCACCCCTCCACTTT
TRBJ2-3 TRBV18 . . CASSGWDTQYF TGTGCCAGCTCCGGGTGGGATACGCAGTATTTT
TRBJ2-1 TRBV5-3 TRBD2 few CAGRLAGTNEQFF TGTGCCGGAAGACTAGCGGGGACCAATGAGCAGTTCTTC
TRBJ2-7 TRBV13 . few CASSLRISYEQYF TGTGCCAGCAGCTTGAGGATCTCCTACGAGCAGTACTTC
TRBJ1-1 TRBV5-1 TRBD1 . CASSLVGGANTEAFF TGCGCCAGCAGCTTGGTAGGGGGCGCTAACACTGAAGCTTTCTTT
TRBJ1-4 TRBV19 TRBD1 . CASSTQGQGNEKLFF TGTGCCAGTAGTACGCAAGGACAGGGTAATGAAAAACTGTTTTTT
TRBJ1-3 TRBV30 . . CAWTVRGRDDASSGNTIYF TGTGCCTGGACCGTCCGAGGGCGGGACGACGCCTCCTCTGGAAACACCATATATTTT
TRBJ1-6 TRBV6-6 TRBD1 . CASSYAGGNSPLHF TGTGCCAGCAGTTATGCAGGGGGCAATTCACCCCTCCACTTT
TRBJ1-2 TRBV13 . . CASLSGHYGYTF TGTGCCAGCCTCTCAGGGCACTATGGCTACACCTTC
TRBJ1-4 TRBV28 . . CASSLGGRDEKLFF TGTGCCAGCAGTTTAGGGGGGAGGGATGAAAAACTGTTTTTT
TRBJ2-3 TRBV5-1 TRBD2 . CASSSVTSGRGDTQYF TGCGCCAGCAGCTCGGTGACTAGCGGGAGGGGAGATACGCAGTATTTT
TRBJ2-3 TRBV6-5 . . CASSYSGTKRTDTQYF TGTGCCAGCAGTTACTCCGGGACAAAACGCACAGATACGCAGTATTTT
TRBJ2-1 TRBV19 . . CASSIPSTQEQFF TGTGCCAGTAGTATCCCGTCGACTCAGGAGCAGTTCTTC
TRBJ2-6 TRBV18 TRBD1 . CASSPLTGTGANVLTF TGTGCCAGCTCACCACTGACAGGGACTGGGGCCAACGTCCTGACTTTC
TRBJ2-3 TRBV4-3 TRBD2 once CASSHLADGRTPRQYF TGCGCCAGCAGCCACCTCGCGGACGGGAGGACTCCAAGGCAGTATTTT
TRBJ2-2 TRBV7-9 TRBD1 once CASSSAGTGPGELFF TGTGCCAGCAGCTCTGCCGGGACAGGTCCCGGGGAGCTGTTTTTT
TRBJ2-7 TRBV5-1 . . CASSVGQSYEQYF TGCGCCAGCAGCGTAGGACAGTCCTACGAGCAGTACTTC
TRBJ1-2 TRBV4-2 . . CASSQDWGVVYGYTF TGTGCCAGCAGCCAAGATTGGGGGGTAGTCTATGGCTACACCTTC